The sequence of this T cell receptor (beta chain) was determined in a study of CD8+ T cells in alopecia areata. Overall study: Treated individuals took tofacitinib by mouth, 5 to 10 mg twice daily. The SALT score measured affected scalp surface percentage in treated patients. Overall study results and limits: Under tofacitinib, fewer expanded CD8+ clones appeared among the top 100 scalp clones.

Documented treatment: oral pan-JAK inhibitor, 5-10 mg twice daily. In the case of this clone: Antigen: not known.

Extraction of RNA preceded its reverse transcription into cDNA, which served as the sequencing template. Assay: immunoSEQ multiplex PCR; the TCRdb copy retains only in-frame clones and omits some. The sample contains some 170,000 clones, around half of which appear only once. The sample here was CD8+ T cells sorted from blood, taken at week 24, from a patient treated with tofacitinib. This receptor was obtained from a human donor with alopecia areata.

CDR3 residues: CASSLATGSSYEQYF. In DNA, the CDR3 is TGCGCCAGCAGCTTGGCTACAGGGAGCTCCTACGAGCAGTACTTC. The chain employs TRBV5-1 and TRBJ2-7; weak D call: TRBD1 (6 bases). V was shortened by 0 bases and J by 0 bases, with 10 bases between the two germline ends. Germline loops: CDR1 SGHRS, CDR2 YFSETQ. The length of the CDR3 is 15 residues. Full variable domain (rest looked up from reference TRBV5-1 and TRBJ2-7): KAGVTQTPRYLIKTRGQQVTLSCSPISGHRSVSWYQQTPGQGLQFLFEYFSETQRNKGNFPGRFSGRQFSNSRSEMNVSTLELGDSALYLCASSLATGSSYEQYFGPGTRLTVT.